A selection of T cell receptor beta chains follows, all from one sample in a study of OX40 agonist ivuxolimab in advanced cancers. Method: immunoSEQ multiplex PCR; TCRdb's copy keeps in-frame clones and lacks some. This table has about 82,000 clones, roughly 85% appearing once. Specimen: CD4+ or CD8+ T cells sorted from blood, collected in a trial of the OX40 agonist ivuxolimab. Receptor source: an adult with an advanced solid tumor such as melanoma, head and neck, liver or kidney cancer. Both conserved end residues are part of each CDR3. The order of the fields is clone size, J gene, D gene, V gene, CDR3 protein, CDR3 DNA. D genes are given only for firm matches. Size is omitted from some rows. Given values are once, few, many or a class for expanded clones.

size: NA; J: TRBJ2-5; D: TRBD2; V: TRBV7-2; CDR3: CASQTSSGGAIDQETQYF; DNA: TGTGCCAGCCAGACTAGTAGCGGGGGGGCAATTGACCAAGAGACCCAGTACTTC
size: NA; J: TRBJ1-1; D: NA; V: TRBV14; CDR3: CASSPQANTEAFF; DNA: TGTGCCAGCAGCCCACAGGCGAACACTGAAGCTTTCTTT
size: NA; J: TRBJ2-7; D: TRBD2; V: TRBV4-2; CDR3: CASSRTSGGYEQYF; DNA: TGTGCCAGCAGCCGGACTAGCGGGGGGTACGAGCAGTACTTC
size: once; J: TRBJ1-2; D: NA; V: TRBV5-1; CDR3: CASGVENYGYTF; DNA: TGCGCCAGCGGGGTGGAAAACTATGGCTACACCTTC
size: NA; J: TRBJ2-1; D: NA; V: TRBV10-3; CDR3: CAIRNILSSYNEQFF; DNA: TGTGCCATCAGAAATATCCTAAGCTCCTACAATGAGCAGTTCTTC
size: once; J: TRBJ2-1; D: TRBD2; V: TRBV7-8; CDR3: CASSSRSGGAYNEQFF; DNA: TGTGCCAGCAGCTCTAGGAGCGGGGGGGCCTACAATGAGCAGTTCTTC
size: NA; J: TRBJ2-5; D: NA; V: TRBV19; CDR3: CASSIGGGDRETQYF; DNA: TGTGCCAGTAGTATAGGAGGGGGGGACAGGGAGACCCAGTACTTC
size: NA; J: TRBJ2-5; D: NA; V: TRBV6-6; CDR3: CASSSRETQYF; DNA: TGTGCCAGCAGCTCAAGGGAGACCCAGTACTTC
size: NA; J: TRBJ1-2; D: NA; V: TRBV5-1; CDR3: CASTLRGGYTF; DNA: TGCGCCAGCACCCTGAGGGGCGGCTACACCTTC
size: NA; J: TRBJ2-7; D: NA; V: TRBV5-1; CDR3: CASSLGDYEQYF; DNA: TGCGCCAGCAGCTTGGGTGACTACGAGCAGTACTTC
size: NA; J: TRBJ2-7; D: TRBD1; V: TRBV27; CDR3: CASSLDRGQSYEQYF; DNA: TGTGCCAGCAGCCTCGACAGGGGGCAGTCCTACGAGCAGTACTTC
size: NA; J: TRBJ1-1; D: NA; V: TRBV29-1; CDR3: CSARTHGSTEAFF; DNA: TGCAGCGCCAGAACACATGGGAGCACTGAAGCTTTCTTT
size: NA; J: TRBJ2-3; D: TRBD2; V: TRBV27; CDR3: CASSSRLAGRSDTQYF; DNA: TGTGCCAGCAGTTCCAGACTAGCGGGGCGGTCAGATACGCAGTATTTT
size: NA; J: TRBJ1-4; D: NA; V: TRBV30; CDR3: CAWMRPGGEKLFF; DNA: TGTGCCTGGATGCGGCCGGGAGGGGAAAAACTGTTTTTT
size: NA; J: TRBJ1-1; D: NA; V: TRBV9; CDR3: CASSVVERGTEAFF; DNA: TGTGCCAGCAGCGTAGTGGAAAGGGGCACTGAAGCTTTCTTT
size: NA; J: TRBJ1-2; D: NA; V: TRBV27; CDR3: CASSLFPSANYGYTF; DNA: TGTGCCAGCAGTTTATTCCCCTCGGCGAACTATGGCTACACCTTC
size: once; J: TRBJ1-2; D: NA; V: TRBV2; CDR3: CASRGTGTYYGYTF; DNA: TGTGCCAGCAGGGGTACAGGGACTTACTATGGCTACACCTTC
size: NA; J: TRBJ2-7; D: NA; V: TRBV12-5; CDR3: CASGLVSRVAWEQYF; DNA: TGTGCTAGTGGTTTGGTCTCCCGGGTTGCTTGGGAGCAGTACTTC
size: few; J: TRBJ1-1; D: NA; V: TRBV4-2; CDR3: CASSQDPRGALEAFF; DNA: TGTGCCAGCAGCCAAGACCCTAGGGGAGCCCTTGAAGCTTTCTTT
size: NA; J: TRBJ1-2; D: TRBD1; V: TRBV5-1; CDR3: CASREMSTGDYGYTF; DNA: TGCGCCAGCAGAGAGATGAGCACAGGGGACTATGGCTACACCTTC
size: once; J: TRBJ2-5; D: TRBD2; V: TRBV4-2; CDR3: CASSQGEVSGGETQYF; DNA: TGTGCCAGCAGCCAAGGGGAGGTGAGCGGGGGTGAGACCCAGTACTTC
size: NA; J: TRBJ1-5; D: TRBD1; V: TRBV7-2; CDR3: CASSSQTGANQPQHF; DNA: TGTGCCAGCAGCTCCCAGACAGGGGCCAATCAGCCCCAGCATTTT
size: NA; J: TRBJ2-7; D: NA; V: TRBV6-5; CDR3: CASSYEVGDSYEQYF; DNA: TGTGCCAGCAGTTACGAGGTAGGGGACTCCTACGAGCAGTACTTC
size: NA; J: TRBJ2-7; D: TRBD1; V: TRBV7-2; CDR3: CASSLGQGANEQYF; DNA: TGTGCCAGCAGCCTAGGACAGGGGGCCAACGAGCAGTACTTC
size: NA; J: TRBJ1-4; D: NA; V: TRBV9; CDR3: CASSVLGGRSEKLFF; DNA: TGTGCCAGCAGCGTTTTGGGGGGTCGGAGTGAAAAACTGTTTTTT
size: few; J: TRBJ1-4; D: NA; V: TRBV11-1; CDR3: CASSYRGDEKLFF; DNA: TGTGCCAGCAGCTACCGGGGAGATGAAAAACTGTTTTTT
size: NA; J: TRBJ2-7; D: NA; V: TRBV6-5; CDR3: CASSYSTGTVDYEQYF; DNA: TGTGCCAGCAGTTACTCGACCGGGACGGTTGACTACGAGCAGTACTTC
size: NA; J: TRBJ1-1; D: TRBD1; V: TRBV6-5; CDR3: CASSYNRGNTEAFF; DNA: TGTGCCAGCAGCTACAACAGGGGGAACACTGAAGCTTTCTTT
size: NA; J: TRBJ2-7; D: TRBD2; V: TRBV7-6; CDR3: CASSPGGREAPYEQYF; DNA: TGTGCCAGCAGCCCGGGAGGGCGGGAGGCTCCTTACGAGCAGTACTTC
size: NA; J: TRBJ2-7; D: NA; V: TRBV6-1; CDR3: CASSEPGQGTYEQYF; DNA: TGTGCCAGCAGTGAACCTGGGCAGGGAACCTACGAGCAGTACTTC
size: NA; J: TRBJ2-2; D: NA; V: TRBV2; CDR3: CASSERAAGELFF; DNA: TGTGCCAGCAGTGAACGGGCGGCCGGGGAGCTGTTTTTT
size: NA; J: TRBJ1-1; D: TRBD1; V: TRBV7-2; CDR3: CASSLRGQGGTEAFF; DNA: TGTGCCAGCAGCCTCAGAGGACAGGGGGGGACTGAAGCTTTCTTT
size: once; J: TRBJ2-5; D: NA; V: TRBV7-8; CDR3: CASSRQRSGLQKETQYF; DNA: TGTGCCAGCAGCCGACAGAGATCCGGACTACAAAAAGAGACCCAGTACTTC
size: NA; J: TRBJ2-1; D: NA; V: TRBV7-6; CDR3: CASSRDQGNEQFF; DNA: TGTGCCAGCAGCCGCGATCAGGGGAATGAGCAGTTCTTC
size: NA; J: TRBJ2-1; D: NA; V: TRBV9; CDR3: CASSVRTDPHNEQFF; DNA: TGTGCCAGCAGCGTCAGAACAGACCCCCACAATGAGCAGTTCTTC
size: NA; J: TRBJ2-3; D: NA; V: TRBV11-3; CDR3: CASSRWPQVTDTQYF; DNA: TGTGCCAGCAGCCGATGGCCTCAGGTCACAGATACGCAGTATTTT
size: NA; J: TRBJ2-7; D: TRBD2; V: TRBV30; CDR3: CAWSALAGGSRYEQYF; DNA: TGTGCCTGGAGTGCATTAGCGGGGGGCTCCCGCTACGAGCAGTACTTC
size: NA; J: TRBJ2-7; D: NA; V: TRBV2; CDR3: CASSESQGLYEQYF; DNA: TGTGCCAGCAGTGAATCCCAAGGGCTCTACGAGCAGTACTTC
size: few; J: TRBJ1-1; D: NA; V: TRBV7-6; CDR3: CASSLDEGMNTEAFF; DNA: TGTGCCAGCAGCTTAGACGAGGGGATGAACACTGAAGCTTTCTTT
size: NA; J: TRBJ1-4; D: TRBD1; V: TRBV28; CDR3: CAIGQGATNEKLFF; DNA: TGTGCCATCGGACAGGGGGCAACTAATGAAAAACTGTTTTTT
size: NA; J: TRBJ1-5; D: NA; V: TRBV18; CDR3: CASSLRISGLRNQPQHF; DNA: TGTGCCAGCTCACTACGGATATCAGGGTTACGCAATCAGCCCCAGCATTTT
size: NA; J: TRBJ1-1; D: TRBD1; V: TRBV19; CDR3: CASRYGTGLNTEAFF; DNA: TGTGCCAGTAGATATGGGACAGGGCTTAACACTGAAGCTTTCTTT